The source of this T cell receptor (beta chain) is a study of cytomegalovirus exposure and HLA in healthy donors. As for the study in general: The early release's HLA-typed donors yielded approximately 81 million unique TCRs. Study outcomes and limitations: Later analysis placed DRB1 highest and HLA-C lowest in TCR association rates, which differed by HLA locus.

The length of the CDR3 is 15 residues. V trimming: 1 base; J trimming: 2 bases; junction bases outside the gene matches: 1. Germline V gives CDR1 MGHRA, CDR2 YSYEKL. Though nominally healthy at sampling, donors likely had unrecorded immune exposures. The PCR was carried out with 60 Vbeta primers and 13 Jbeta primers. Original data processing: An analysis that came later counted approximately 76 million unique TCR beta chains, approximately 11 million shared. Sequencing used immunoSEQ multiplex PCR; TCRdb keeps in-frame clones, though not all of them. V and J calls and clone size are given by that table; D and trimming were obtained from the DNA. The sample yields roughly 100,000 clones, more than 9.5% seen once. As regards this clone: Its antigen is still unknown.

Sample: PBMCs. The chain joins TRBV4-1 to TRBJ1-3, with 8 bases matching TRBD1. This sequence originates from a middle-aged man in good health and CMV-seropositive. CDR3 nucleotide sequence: TGCGCCAGCAGCCAAGGGGACAGGACTGGAAACACCATATATTTT. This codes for CASSQGDRTGNTIYF.